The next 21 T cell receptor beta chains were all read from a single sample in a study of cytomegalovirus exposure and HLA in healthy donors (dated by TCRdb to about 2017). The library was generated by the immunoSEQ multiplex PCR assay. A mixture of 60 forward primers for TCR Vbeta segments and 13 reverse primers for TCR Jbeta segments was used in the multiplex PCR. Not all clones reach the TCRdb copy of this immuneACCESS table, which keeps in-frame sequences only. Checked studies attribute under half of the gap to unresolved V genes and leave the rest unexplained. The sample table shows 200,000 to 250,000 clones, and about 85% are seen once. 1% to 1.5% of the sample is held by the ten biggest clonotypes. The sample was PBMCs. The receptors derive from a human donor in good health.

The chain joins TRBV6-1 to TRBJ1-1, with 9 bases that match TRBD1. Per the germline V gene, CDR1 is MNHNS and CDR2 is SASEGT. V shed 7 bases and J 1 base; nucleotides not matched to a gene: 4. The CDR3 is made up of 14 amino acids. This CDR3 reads CASNLGQGNTEAFF. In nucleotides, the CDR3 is TGTGCCAGCAACCTGGGACAGGGGAACACTGAAGCTTTCTTT.

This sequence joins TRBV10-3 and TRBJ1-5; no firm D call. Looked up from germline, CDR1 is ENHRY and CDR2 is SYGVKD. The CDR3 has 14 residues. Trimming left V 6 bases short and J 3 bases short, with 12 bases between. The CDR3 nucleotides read TGTGCCATCAGCCCCGGGGTGGTCAATCAGCCCCAGCATTTT. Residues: CAISPGVVNQPQHF.

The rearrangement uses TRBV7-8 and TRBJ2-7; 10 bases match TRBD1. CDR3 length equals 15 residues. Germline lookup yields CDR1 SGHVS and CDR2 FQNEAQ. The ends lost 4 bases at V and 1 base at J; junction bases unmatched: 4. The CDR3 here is CASSSRQGASYEQYF. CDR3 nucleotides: TGTGCCAGCAGCTCAAGACAGGGGGCTTCCTACGAGCAGTACTTC.

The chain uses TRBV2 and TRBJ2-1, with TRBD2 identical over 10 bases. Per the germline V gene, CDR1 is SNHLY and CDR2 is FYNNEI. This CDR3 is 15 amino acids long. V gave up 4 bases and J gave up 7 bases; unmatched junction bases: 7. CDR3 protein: CASSAPSGRINEQFF. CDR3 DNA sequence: TGTGCCAGCAGTGCTCCTAGCGGGAGAATAAATGAGCAGTTCTTC.

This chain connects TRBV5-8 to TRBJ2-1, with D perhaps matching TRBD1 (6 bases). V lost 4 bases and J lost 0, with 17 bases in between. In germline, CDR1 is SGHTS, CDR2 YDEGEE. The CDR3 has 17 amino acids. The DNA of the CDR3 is TGTGCCAGCAGCCCAATAACCCAGGGGAGCTCCTACAATGAGCAGTTCTTC. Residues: CASSPITQGSSYNEQFF. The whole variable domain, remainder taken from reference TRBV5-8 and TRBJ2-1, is EAGVTQSPTHLIKTRGQQATLRCSPISGHTSVYWYQQALGLGLQFLLWYDEGEERNRGNFPPRFSGRQFPNYSSELNVNALELEDSALYLCASSPITQGSSYNEQFFGPGTRLTVL.

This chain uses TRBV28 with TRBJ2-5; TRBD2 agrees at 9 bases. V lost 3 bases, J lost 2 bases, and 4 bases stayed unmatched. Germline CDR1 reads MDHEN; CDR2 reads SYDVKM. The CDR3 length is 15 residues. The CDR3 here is CASSLLTSGQETQYF. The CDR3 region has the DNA TGTGCCAGCAGTTTGTTGACTAGCGGACAAGAGACCCAGTACTTC.

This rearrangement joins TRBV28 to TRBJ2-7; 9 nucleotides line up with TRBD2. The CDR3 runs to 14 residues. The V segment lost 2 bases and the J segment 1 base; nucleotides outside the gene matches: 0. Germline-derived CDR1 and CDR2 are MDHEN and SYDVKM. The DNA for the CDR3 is TGTGCCAGCAGTTTACTAGCGGGATCCTACGAGCAGTACTTC. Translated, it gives CASSLLAGSYEQYF.

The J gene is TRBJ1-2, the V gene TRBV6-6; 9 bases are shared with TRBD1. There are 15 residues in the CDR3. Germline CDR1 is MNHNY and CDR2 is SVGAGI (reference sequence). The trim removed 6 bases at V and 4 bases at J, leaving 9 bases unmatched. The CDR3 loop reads CASSTGTGHGYGYTF. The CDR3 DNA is TGTGCCAGCAGCACCGGGACAGGGCATGGCTATGGCTACACCTTC.

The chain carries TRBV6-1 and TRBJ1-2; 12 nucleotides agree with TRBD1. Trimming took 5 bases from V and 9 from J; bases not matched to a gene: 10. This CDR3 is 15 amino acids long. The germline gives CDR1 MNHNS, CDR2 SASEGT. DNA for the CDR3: TGTGCCAGCAGTCCTGGGACAGGGGGCCGCGGACGCTACACCTTC. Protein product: CASSPGTGGRGRYTF.

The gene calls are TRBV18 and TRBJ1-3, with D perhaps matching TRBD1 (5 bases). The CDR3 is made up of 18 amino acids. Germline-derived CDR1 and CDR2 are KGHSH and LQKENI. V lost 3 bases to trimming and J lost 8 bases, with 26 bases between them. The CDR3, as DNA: TGTGCCAGCTCACCTACGCAGGGAATCAACCCCCCCGCGGACACCATATATTTT. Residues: CASSPTQGINPPADTIYF.

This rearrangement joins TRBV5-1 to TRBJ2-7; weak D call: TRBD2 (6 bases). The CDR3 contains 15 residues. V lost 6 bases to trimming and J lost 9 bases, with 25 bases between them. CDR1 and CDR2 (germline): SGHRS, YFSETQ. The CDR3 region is CASTPGADNPTRQYF. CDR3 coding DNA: TGCGCCAGCACCCCGGGAGCTGACAATCCTACGAGGCAGTACTTC.

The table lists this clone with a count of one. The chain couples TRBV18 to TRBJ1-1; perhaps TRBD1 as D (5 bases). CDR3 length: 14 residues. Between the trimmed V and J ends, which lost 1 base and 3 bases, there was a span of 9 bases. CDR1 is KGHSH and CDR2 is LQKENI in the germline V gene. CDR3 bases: TGTGCCAGCTCACCACTGGAGGGGTACACTGAAGCTTTCTTT. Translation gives CASSPLEGYTEAFF.

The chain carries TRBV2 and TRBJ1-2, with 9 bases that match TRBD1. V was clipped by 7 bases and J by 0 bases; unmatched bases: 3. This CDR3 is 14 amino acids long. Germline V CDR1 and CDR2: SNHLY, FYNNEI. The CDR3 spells CASIRTGANYGYTF. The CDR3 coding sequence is TGTGCCAGCATCCGGACAGGGGCTAACTATGGCTACACCTTC.

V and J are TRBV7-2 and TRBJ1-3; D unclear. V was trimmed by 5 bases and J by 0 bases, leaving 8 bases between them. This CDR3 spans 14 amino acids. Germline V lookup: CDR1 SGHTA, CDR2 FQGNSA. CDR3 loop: CASSPSGSGNTIYF. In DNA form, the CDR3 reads TGTGCCAGCAGCCCCAGCGGCTCTGGAAACACCATATATTTT.

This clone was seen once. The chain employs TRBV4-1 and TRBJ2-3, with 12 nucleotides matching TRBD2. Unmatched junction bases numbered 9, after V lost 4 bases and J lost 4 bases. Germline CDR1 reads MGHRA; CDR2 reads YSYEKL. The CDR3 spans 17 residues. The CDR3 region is CASSLRLAGVFPDTQYF. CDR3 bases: TGCGCCAGCAGCCTCCGACTAGCGGGAGTGTTCCCAGATACGCAGTATTTT.

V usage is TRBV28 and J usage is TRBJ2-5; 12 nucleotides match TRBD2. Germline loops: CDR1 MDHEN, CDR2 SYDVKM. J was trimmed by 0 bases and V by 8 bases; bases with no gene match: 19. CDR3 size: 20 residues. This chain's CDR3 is CASCNSGTSGRPEYQETQYF. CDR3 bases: TGTGCCAGCTGCAACAGTGGTACTAGCGGGAGGCCGGAGTACCAAGAGACCCAGTACTTC.

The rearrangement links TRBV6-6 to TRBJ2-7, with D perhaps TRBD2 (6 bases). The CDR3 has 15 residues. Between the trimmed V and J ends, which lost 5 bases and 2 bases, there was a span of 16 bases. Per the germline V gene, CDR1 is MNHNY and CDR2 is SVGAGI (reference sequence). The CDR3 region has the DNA TGTGCCAGCAGTGGTAAGGAGCGGGTCACCTACGAGCAGTACTTC. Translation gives CASSGKERVTYEQYF.

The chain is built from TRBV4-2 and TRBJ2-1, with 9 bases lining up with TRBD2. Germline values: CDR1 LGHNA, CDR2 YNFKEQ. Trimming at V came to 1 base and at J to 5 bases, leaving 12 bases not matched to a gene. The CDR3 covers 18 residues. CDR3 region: CASSQVAGGLEFDNEQFF. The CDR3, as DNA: TGTGCCAGCAGCCAAGTTGCGGGAGGGCTTGAGTTTGACAATGAGCAGTTCTTC.

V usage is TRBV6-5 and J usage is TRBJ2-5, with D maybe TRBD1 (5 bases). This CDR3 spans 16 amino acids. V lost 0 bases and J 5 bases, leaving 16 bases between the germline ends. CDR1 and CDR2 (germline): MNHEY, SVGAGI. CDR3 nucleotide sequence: TGTGCCAGCAGTTACTCGTCCAGCCTGGCAGGGGAGACCCAGTACTTC. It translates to CASSYSSSLAGETQYF.

The CDR3 is CASSIVGLLISYNEQFF. The CDR3 DNA sequence: TGTGCCAGTAGTATAGTGGGGCTACTCATCTCCTACAATGAGCAGTTCTTC. The chain recombines TRBV19 with TRBJ2-1; possible D gene TRBD1, 5 bases. The CDR3 is made up of 17 amino acids. Germline lookup yields CDR1 LNHDA and CDR2 SQIVND (reference sequence). V was shortened by 1 base and J by 0 bases, with 13 bases between the two germline ends.

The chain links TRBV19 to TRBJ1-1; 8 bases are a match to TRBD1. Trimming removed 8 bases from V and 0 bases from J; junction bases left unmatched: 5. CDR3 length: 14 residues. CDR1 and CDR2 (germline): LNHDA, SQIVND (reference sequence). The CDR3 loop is CASALTGVNTEAFF. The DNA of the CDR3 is TGTGCCAGTGCCTTGACAGGGGTGAACACTGAAGCTTTCTTT.